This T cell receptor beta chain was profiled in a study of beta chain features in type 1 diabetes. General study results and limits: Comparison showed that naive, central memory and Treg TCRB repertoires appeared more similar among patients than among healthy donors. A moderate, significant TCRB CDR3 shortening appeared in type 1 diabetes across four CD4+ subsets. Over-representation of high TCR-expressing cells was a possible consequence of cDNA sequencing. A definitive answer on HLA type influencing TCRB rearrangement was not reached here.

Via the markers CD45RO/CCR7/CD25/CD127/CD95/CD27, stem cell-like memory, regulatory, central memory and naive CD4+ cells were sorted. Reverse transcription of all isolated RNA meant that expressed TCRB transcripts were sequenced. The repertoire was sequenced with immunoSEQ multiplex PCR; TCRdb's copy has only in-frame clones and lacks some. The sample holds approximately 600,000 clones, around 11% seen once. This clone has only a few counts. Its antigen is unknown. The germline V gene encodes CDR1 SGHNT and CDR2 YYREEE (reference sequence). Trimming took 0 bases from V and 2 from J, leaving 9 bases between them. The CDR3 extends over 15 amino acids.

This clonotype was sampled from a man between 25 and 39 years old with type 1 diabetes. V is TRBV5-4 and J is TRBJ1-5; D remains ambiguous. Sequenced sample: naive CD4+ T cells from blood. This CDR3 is CASSLGGHGNQPQHF. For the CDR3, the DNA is TGTGCCAGCAGCTTGGGCGGCCATGGCAATCAGCCCCAGCATTTT.